The source of this T cell receptor (beta chain) is a study of blood T cells in healthy people across ages (dated by TCRdb to about 2015). About the study as a whole: Template switching captured roughly one uniquely barcoded TCR beta cDNA molecule per two T cells in model experiments. To track age-related changes in TCR beta repertoire diversity, the study relied on deep sequencing normalized with unique cDNA molecular identifiers. Donors were grouped into four age groups: young (average 16 years), middle-aged (39), aged (over 55) and long-lived (approximately 82). To avoid experimental bias, donors of different ages were randomly spread across the sequencing lanes. Using the same blood draw, the study looked at two additional independent replicas of 1 million unique cDNA reads for two donors, one aged 18 to 30 and the other aged 80 or older. The investigation overall reported the following: A strong correlation was found between observed TCR beta diversity and the percentage of naive T cells measured by flow cytometry. Estimates of total diversity based on one million sequenced T cells were regarded as lower bounds and as underestimates. Because the CMV infection status of the donors was unknown, age-related changes in expanded clonotypes may potentially have been confounded. Since profiling was done on bulk unsorted PBMCs, naive and antigen-experienced compartments could not be conclusively compared. The long-lived group showed more naive CD4+ T cells, fewer expanded clones and increased TCR diversity than the aged group, suggesting age selection. As age increased, observed TCR beta diversity per million T cells dropped in a roughly linear way, and a significant reduction was already evident by age roughly 40.

There are many counts of this clonotype. It lacks a known antigen. Base quality data are lacking; no much larger clone is found one base away. The library relied on 5' RACE. The listed sequencing device is Illumina HiSeq 2500. A second PCR of about 6 to 12 cycles was performed with a sample-barcoded 5' primer and a J-beta primer mix. A unique molecular identifier was introduced onto each TCR beta cDNA molecule by a template-switch 5' adaptor carrying 12 random nucleotides. At least 3 million CDR3-containing paired-end reads were obtained from each sample. The Mint cDNA synthesis kit, primed by a TRBC-specific oligonucleotide, was used to synthesize first-strand cDNA from all RNA. Following uracil-DNA glycosylase treatment, all cDNA underwent a first 18-cycle PCR with the universal primers M1SS and BC2_uni_R. The paper's processing steps were these. For normalization, 1 million high-quality reads were randomly selected from each sample, with every read carrying a distinct molecular identifier. Instead of being binned into consensus sequences, reads that shared molecular identifiers were thrown out. CDR3 identification, clonotype clustering and error correction used MiTCR with a Q25 quality threshold and the strictest error-elimination algorithm. A nonparametric unseen species model with Euler transformation was used to estimate lower-bound total TCR beta diversity. TCRdb ran its own pipeline on the public reads, namely fastp trimming at Q25 and MiXCR clone calling, and kept in-frame beta chains. Under each unique CDR3 protein, matching rows form one entry showing the most common genes and DNA. These V and J calls derive from TCRdb rather than the authors' analysis. This sample comprises 1.5 million to 2 million distinct CDR3 sequences, over 25% of them detected only once. About 8% of the sample is held by the ten biggest clonotypes.

Donors were a few dozen systemically healthy Caucasian individuals from Russia aged roughly 6 to 95 years. Each donor gave roughly 9.5 milliliters of peripheral blood, collected into EDTA-treated Vacutainer tubes. PBMCs were isolated by Ficoll-Paque density-gradient centrifugation, with at least 7 million obtained per sample. Trizol reagent was used to extract total RNA from the PBMCs, yielding at least 6 micrograms per sample. For every donor, an aliquot of PBMCs went through flow cytometry to measure the percentages of naive CD45RAhigh/CD27high T cells. Reading from cysteine to phenylalanine, the CDR3 counts 15 amino acids. Only the CDR3 part of the read is kept: 45 bases, read in frame from the first base. Relative to germline, V is missing 7 bases and J is missing 4 bases, with 9 bases of the junction outside any gene match.

The V gene is TRBV12-3 or TRBV12-4 and the J gene is TRBJ2-3; the junction holds 9 bases that match TRBD2. This sequence originates from a woman younger than 45 in good health. Sequencing was done on a sample of blood. The encoded CDR3 is CASILSGSIPDTQYF. The nucleotide sequence is given as TGTGCCAGCATTCTTAGCGGGAGCATCCCAGATACGCAGTATTTT.